This T cell receptor beta chain was captured in a study of Ad26.COV2.S vaccination and SARS-CoV-2 variants. Treatment reported: about 20 received Ad26.COV2.S at low or high dose, single or two shots; roughly five received placebo; per-sample allocation not given. Sampling happened 63 days after the first vaccine or placebo injection. Libraries were prepared by immunoSEQ multiplex PCR; TCRdb keeps only in-frame clonotypes and omits some of them. The sample shows under 550,000 clones, roughly 90% of them seen only once. This clone was picked up a small number of times. Germline CDR1 WNHNN, CDR2 SYGVQD (reference sequence). The V gene lost 6 bases and the J gene lost 5 bases, with 13 bases spanning the gap. The CDR3 is 13 amino acids.

This clonotype was obtained from a person aged 18-60 years who received the Ad26.COV2.S COVID-19 vaccine or a placebo. The chain carries TRBV10-1 and TRBJ1-1, with TRBD1 as a possible D gene (6 bases). The sequencing here drew on peripheral blood, taken in a trial of Ad26.COV2.S vaccine versus placebo. CDR3 coding DNA: TGCGCCAGCAGAGCCGGGGGCGAGACTGAAGCTTTCTTT. It yields the protein CASRAGGETEAFF.